A single sample is the source of the 26 T cell receptor beta chains below, sequenced in a study of cytomegalovirus exposure and HLA in healthy donors. Primers for the PCR totalled 60 Vbeta and 13 Jbeta. Measured with immunoSEQ multiplex PCR; TCRdb has only the in-frame clones, and not every one. The profile covers roughly 120,000 clones, with 65% to 75% appearing a single time and around 6.6% taken by the ten largest. What was sequenced was PBMCs. Receptors were obtained from a man in his forties in good health and CMV-seropositive.

V is TRBV27 and J is TRBJ2-4; 9 nucleotides agree with TRBD2. V was pared by 5 bases and J by 5 bases, with 19 bases of the junction left unmatched. CDR1 is MNHEY, CDR2 SMNVEV, per germline (reference sequence). This CDR3 region has 19 residues. CDR3 in DNA: TGTGCCAGCAGTCAGGACTCGAGCGGGAGGTCCCGGGGTCAAAACATTCAGTACTTC. This gives the protein CASSQDSSGRSRGQNIQYF.

The chain has TRBV4-2 and TRBJ2-7; 7 positions agree with TRBD2. The germline V gene has CDR1 LGHNA and CDR2 YNFKEQ. CDR3 length: 15 residues. Trimming took 2 bases from V and 3 from J; bases not matched to a gene: 7. The CDR3, as DNA: TGTGCCAGCAGCCAACCCGGACTAGGGGTCTACGAGCAGTACTTC. Translation gives CASSQPGLGVYEQYF.

This chain links TRBV30 with TRBJ1-6, with unresolved D. Germline CDR1 reads GTSNPN; CDR2 reads SVGIG (reference sequence). V shed 1 base and J shed 0 bases, with 19 bases lying between them. The CDR3 is made up of 19 amino acids. In DNA, the CDR3 is TGTGCCTGGAGTGCGGCCAGGCGAAATTACCGCTCCTATAATTCACCCCTCCACTTT. Residues: CAWSAARRNYRSYNSPLHF.

The chain joins TRBV7-9 to TRBJ1-4; 10 positions agree with TRBD1. The CDR3 runs to 15 residues. Trimming cost V 3 bases and J 8 bases; bases outside gene matches: 6. Germline CDR1 SEHNR, CDR2 FQNEAQ (reference sequence). CDR3 DNA: TGTGCCAGCAGCTTTGGCGACAGGGGGCTAGAAAAACTGTTTTTT. The encoded protein is CASSFGDRGLEKLFF.

In its sample, this clone was seen a few times. The chain carries TRBV4-1 and TRBJ1-1; D unclear. This CDR3 has 17 residues. The germline V gene has CDR1 MGHRA and CDR2 YSYEKL. V dropped 3 bases and J dropped 3 bases, with 20 bases sitting between them. This chain's CDR3 is CASSQKRFTMEDTEAFF. CDR3 coding DNA: TGCGCCAGCAGCCAGAAGAGGTTTACGATGGAGGACACTGAAGCTTTCTTT.

This chain uses TRBV2 with TRBJ1-2, with 7 bases aligning to TRBD1. The CDR3 covers 15 residues. Germline assignment: CDR1 SNHLY and CDR2 FYNNEI. The junction had 14 bases not matched to a gene; V was cut back by 8 bases and J by 5 bases. CDR3 protein: CASCVGQENLYGYTF. CDR3 sequence (DNA): TGTGCCAGCTGTGTTGGACAGGAAAATTTATATGGCTACACCTTC.

There are a few counts of this clone. The gene calls are TRBV5-4 and TRBJ1-3; 7 bases match TRBD1. The V segment lost 4 bases and the J segment 0 bases; nucleotides outside the gene matches: 4. The CDR3 sequence is 15 residues long. Germline CDR1 is SGHNT and CDR2 is YYREEE (reference sequence). The DNA of the CDR3 is TGTGCCAGCAGCCCCGGACAGGTCTCTGGAAACACCATATATTTT. This gives the protein CASSPGQVSGNTIYF.

The chain links TRBV19 to TRBJ1-3, with no clear D. The CDR3 has 13 residues. From germline, CDR1 is LNHDA and CDR2 SQIVND (reference sequence). V was trimmed by 7 bases and J by 0 bases, leaving 7 bases between them. The CDR3 sequence is CASKIYSGNTIYF. Here the CDR3 DNA reads TGTGCCAGTAAGATCTACTCTGGAAACACCATATATTTT.

The rearrangement joins TRBV7-2 to TRBJ2-1; D is perhaps TRBD1 (6 bases). V dropped 1 base and J dropped 7 bases, with 17 bases sitting between them. The length of the CDR3 is 16 residues. The germline gives CDR1 SGHTA, CDR2 FQGNSA. The CDR3 spells CASSLGSGQITNEQFF. The CDR3 nucleotides read TGTGCCAGCAGCTTAGGGTCTGGACAGATAACAAATGAGCAGTTCTTC.

The J gene is TRBJ2-2, the V gene TRBV2; tentatively, D is TRBD2 (6 bases). CDR1 and CDR2 (germline): SNHLY, FYNNEI. The CDR3 covers 14 residues. V shed 2 bases and J shed 6 bases, with 10 bases lying between them. This CDR3 reads CASSERDSSGELFF. CDR3 nucleotides: TGTGCCAGCAGTGAAAGGGACTCATCCGGGGAGCTGTTTTTT.

This clone was detected only once. The genes are TRBV28 and TRBJ1-1; TRBD1 is a possible D gene (5 bases). Germline CDR1 MDHEN, CDR2 SYDVKM. V dropped 6 bases and J dropped 1 base, with 18 bases sitting between them. There are 16 residues in the CDR3. The CDR3 loop is CASSRRPPTENTEAFF. The CDR3 DNA sequence: TGTGCCAGCAGCCGTCGGCCACCGACAGAGAACACTGAAGCTTTCTTT.

This chain uses TRBV5-6 with TRBJ2-3; a weak D match, TRBD2 (6 bases). V lost 2 bases and J lost 3, with 10 bases in between. The CDR3 is 14 amino acids. The germline gives CDR1 SGHDT, CDR2 YYEEEE. This CDR3 reads CASSFGTYTDTQYF. The CDR3 DNA reads TGTGCCAGCAGCTTTGGGACTTATACAGATACGCAGTATTTT.

The V gene is TRBV9, the J gene TRBJ1-2, with 7 bases lining up with TRBD1. J lost 14 bases, V lost 7 bases, and 11 bases had no gene match. The CDR3 extends over 11 amino acids. CDR1 is SGDLS, CDR2 YYNGEE, per germline. Written as DNA, the CDR3 is TGTGCCAGCGGAACCGGGACAGATTCAACCTTC. Its protein is CASGTGTDSTF.

V usage is TRBV5-1 and J usage is TRBJ2-7, with 8 bases identical to TRBD2. Germline assignment: CDR1 SGHRS and CDR2 YFSETQ. The CDR3 loop spans 18 amino acids. V shed 2 bases and J 0 bases; nucleotides not matched to a gene: 13. As DNA, the CDR3 is TGCGCCAGCAGCTTACGTGGTAGCGGGACGTCCCCCTCCTACGAGCAGTACTTC. Translation: CASSLRGSGTSPSYEQYF. The complete variable domain, with remaining parts taken from reference TRBV5-1 and TRBJ2-7, reads KAGVTQTPRYLIKTRGQQVTLSCSPISGHRSVSWYQQTPGQGLQFLFEYFSETQRNKGNFPGRFSGRQFSNSRSEMNVSTLELGDSALYLCASSLRGSGTSPSYEQYFGPGTRLTVT.

The chain carries TRBV5-8 and TRBJ2-3, with 7 bases fitting TRBD1. Per the germline V gene, CDR1 is SGHTS and CDR2 is YDEGEE. The length of the CDR3 is 15 residues. V shed 0 bases, J shed 4 bases, and the junction held 5 bases outside the gene matches. The CDR3 sequence: CASSLGGGLPDTQYF. DNA for the CDR3: TGTGCCAGCAGCTTGGGAGGGGGCCTCCCAGATACGCAGTATTTT. Complete variable domain (other parts from reference TRBV5-8 and TRBJ2-3): EAGVTQSPTHLIKTRGQQATLRCSPISGHTSVYWYQQALGLGLQFLLWYDEGEERNRGNFPPRFSGRQFPNYSSELNVNALELEDSALYLCASSLGGGLPDTQYFGPGTRLTVL.

This clone was seen once. The J gene is TRBJ2-1, the V gene TRBV6-4; 8 bases line up with TRBD1. This CDR3 is built from 15 residues. Germline assignment: CDR1 MRHNA and CDR2 SNTAGT. V lost 4 bases, J lost 9 bases, and 11 bases stayed unmatched. CDR3 protein: CASSAVTGGGGEQFF. The DNA for the CDR3 is TGTGCCAGCAGTGCTGTAACAGGGGGTGGTGGTGAGCAGTTCTTC.

The chain couples TRBV11-2 to TRBJ2-6, with D perhaps matching TRBD1 (5 bases). Per the germline V gene, CDR1 is SGHAT and CDR2 is FQNNGV. The CDR3 covers 15 residues. V was cut by 6 bases and J by 1 base, with 10 bases left in between. The CDR3 loop reads CASRTVRSGANVLTF. The CDR3 DNA sequence: TGTGCCAGCAGGACAGTCCGGTCTGGGGCCAACGTCCTGACTTTC.

The rearrangement uses TRBV2 and TRBJ2-1; 11 bases line up with TRBD1. Germline lookup yields CDR1 SNHLY and CDR2 FYNNEI. J gave up 5 bases and V 7 bases, and 4 bases lay outside the gene matches. There are 14 residues in the CDR3. The CDR3 nucleotides read TGTGCCAGCAACCGGGACAGGGGGGACAATGAGCAGTTCTTC. It is translated as CASNRDRGDNEQFF.

The J gene is TRBJ2-3, the V gene TRBV7-9; D might be TRBD2 (5 bases). This CDR3 contains 16 residues. CDR1 and CDR2 from the germline V gene are SEHNR and FQNEAQ (reference sequence). Trimming pared 3 bases from V and 0 bases from J, leaving 13 bases between. The CDR3 reads CASSFRTGASTDTQYF. The DNA of the CDR3 is TGTGCCAGCAGCTTTAGGACTGGCGCTAGCACAGATACGCAGTATTTT.

The chain uses TRBV14 and TRBJ1-1; D gene ambiguous. V lost 1 base to trimming and J lost 0 bases, with 12 bases between them. CDR1 and CDR2 (germline): SGHDN, FVKESK. CDR3 length equals 16 residues. CDR3 amino acids: CASSQVVPGMNTEAFF. In DNA form, the CDR3 reads TGTGCCAGCAGCCAAGTTGTTCCGGGGATGAACACTGAAGCTTTCTTT. Looking up the rest from reference TRBV14 and TRBJ1-1 gives the full variable domain: EAGVTQFPSHSVIEKGQTVTLRCDPISGHDNLYWYRRVMGKEIKFLLHFVKESKQDESGMPNNRFLAERTGGTYSTLKVQPAELEDSGVYFCASSQVVPGMNTEAFFGQGTRLTVV.

The chain carries TRBV28 and TRBJ1-6, with D perhaps TRBD1 (5 bases). CDR1 MDHEN and CDR2 SYDVKM come from the germline V gene. V was clipped by 6 bases and J by 2 bases, with 11 bases between them. This CDR3 spans 15 amino acids. CDR3 sequence reads: CASSGAGAYNSPLHF. CDR3 DNA sequence: TGTGCCAGCAGCGGGGCGGGGGCCTATAATTCACCCCTCCACTTT. Using reference TRBV28 and TRBJ1-6 for the parts outside the CDR3, the full variable domain is DVKVTQSSRYLVKRTGEKVFLECVQDMDHENMFWYRQDPGLGLRLIYFSYDVKMKEKGDIPEGYSVSREKKERFSLILESASTNQTSMYLCASSGAGAYNSPLHFGNGTRLTVT.

This chain uses TRBV27 with TRBJ2-5; D not certain. The J call may not be correct, given that the DNA end is closer to TRBJ2-7. This CDR3 is 14 amino acids long. Per the germline V gene, CDR1 is MNHEY and CDR2 is SMNVEV (reference sequence). The CDR3 bases are TGTGCCAGCAGTTTGGAGTACGAGTCCTACGAGCAGTACTTC. Translating gives CASSLEYESYEQYF.

This chain uses TRBV5-6 with TRBJ1-2; TRBD1 agrees at 9 bases. Germline V gives CDR1 SGHDT, CDR2 YYEEEE. The V gene end was trimmed by 1 base and the J gene end by 8 bases; junction bases not matched to a gene: 9. The CDR3 has 15 residues. The CDR3 here is CASSLMDRGLGGYTF. CDR3 DNA: TGTGCCAGCAGCTTGATGGACAGGGGTTTGGGAGGCTACACCTTC.

The chain recombines TRBV5-1 with TRBJ1-2; 7 positions agree with TRBD1. Germline-derived CDR1 and CDR2 are SGHRS and YFSETQ. V dropped 4 bases and J dropped 4; count of bases not matched to a gene: 4. The CDR3 is 13 amino acids. The CDR3 DNA reads TGCGCCAGCAGCACCGGGGACAGCTATGGCTACACCTTC. Translated: CASSTGDSYGYTF. Filled out from reference TRBV5-1 and TRBJ1-2, the complete variable domain reads KAGVTQTPRYLIKTRGQQVTLSCSPISGHRSVSWYQQTPGQGLQFLFEYFSETQRNKGNFPGRFSGRQFSNSRSEMNVSTLELGDSALYLCASSTGDSYGYTFGSGTRLTVV.

This clone was picked up a small number of times. The V and J genes are TRBV10-1 and TRBJ1-5; D call uncertain. V lost 2 bases, J lost 6 bases, and 5 bases lay in between. The CDR3 runs 12 residues. CDR1 and CDR2 (germline): WNHNN, SYGVQD (reference sequence). CDR3 sequence reads: CASSEPCQPQHF. For the CDR3, the DNA is TGCGCCAGCAGTGAGCCCTGTCAGCCCCAGCATTTT.

The rearrangement uses TRBV6-1 and TRBJ1-4; D remains ambiguous. Germline V gene data show CDR1 as MNHNS and CDR2 as SASEGT. V lost 3 bases and J 7 bases, leaving 15 bases between the germline ends. This CDR3 region has 15 residues. The CDR3 loop is CASSDFRPKFEKLFF. The CDR3 DNA reads TGTGCCAGCAGTGATTTCAGGCCGAAGTTTGAAAAACTGTTTTTT.